These T cell receptor beta chains were read from a single sample in a study of tumor T cells in aggressive B-cell lymphoma. Sequencing used immunoSEQ multiplex PCR; TCRdb keeps in-frame clones, though not all of them. This repertoire shows about 11,000 clones, around 90% found once; its top ten account for more than 2.5%. The sequencing sample was made of tumor tissue. The receptor source for this set is an adult with diffuse large B cell lymphoma. CDR3s include the opening cysteine and the closing phenylalanine or tryptophan. The D gene is left open where the match is weak. Clone sizes are given selectively: once, few, many, or a class where the clone is expanded.

TRBD1	TRBV11-2	TRBJ1-4	NA	CASSPRAPTGAHEKLFF	TGTGCCAGCAGCCCGAGGGCCCCGACAGGGGCCCATGAAAAACTGTTTTTT
NA	TRBV29-1	TRBJ2-1	once	CSVDGGSSYNEQFF	TGCAGCGTTGACGGAGGGAGCTCCTACAATGAGCAGTTCTTC
TRBD2	TRBV10-3	TRBJ2-5	NA	CAIRRLAGEETQYF	TGTGCCATCAGGAGACTAGCGGGGGAAGAGACCCAGTACTTC
TRBD1	TRBV2	TRBJ1-5	NA	CASSDTGGDQPQHF	TGTGCCAGCAGCGATACAGGGGGAGATCAGCCCCAGCATTTT
TRBD2	TRBV11-1	TRBJ2-1	NA	CASSLRLAAGAEQFF	TGTGCCAGCAGCTTGAGACTAGCGGCGGGAGCAGAGCAGTTCTTC
NA	TRBV6-1	TRBJ2-3	NA	CASSSEVRGAQYF	TGTGCCAGCAGTTCGGAGGTCCGCGGAGCGCAGTATTTT
TRBD1	TRBV14	TRBJ1-1	NA	CASSQAYRGTEAFF	TGTGCCAGCAGCCAAGCGTACAGGGGCACTGAAGCTTTCTTT
NA	TRBV30	TRBJ1-1	NA	CAWSAGAANTEAFF	TGTGCCTGGAGCGCAGGGGCGGCGAACACTGAAGCTTTCTTT
NA	TRBV6-5	TRBJ2-3	once	CASSEQGTSTDTQYF	TGTGCCAGCAGCGAACAGGGGACTAGCACAGATACGCAGTATTTT
TRBD1	TRBV12-5	TRBJ1-5	NA	CASAGDRGNNQPQHF	TGTGCTAGTGCCGGGGACAGGGGAAACAATCAGCCCCAGCATTTT
TRBD2	TRBV11-2	TRBJ2-2	NA	CASSSTSLANTGELFF	TGTGCCAGCAGCTCGACTAGCCTCGCGAACACCGGGGAGCTGTTTTTT
TRBD2	TRBV4-1	TRBJ2-1	NA	CASSQVIAGAYNEQFF	TGCGCCAGCAGCCAAGTAATAGCGGGGGCCTACAATGAGCAGTTCTTC
TRBD2	TRBV7-9	TRBJ2-5	NA	CASSVPTSGRYQETQYF	TGTGCCAGCAGTGTCCCGACTAGCGGGAGATACCAAGAGACCCAGTACTTC
TRBD2	TRBV6-5	TRBJ2-7	NA	CASTQAGGSWEQYF	TGTGCCAGCACCCAAGCGGGGGGGAGCTGGGAGCAGTACTTC
TRBD2	TRBV6-1	TRBJ2-5	NA	CASSERGGLGETQYF	TGTGCCAGCAGTGAACGGGGGGGGTTAGGAGAGACCCAGTACTTC
NA	TRBV4-1	TRBJ2-5	NA	CASSLGPGETQYF	TGCGCCAGCAGCCTCGGACCGGGGGAGACCCAGTACTTC
TRBD1	TRBV9	TRBJ2-2	NA	CASSGGQGAKGELFF	TGTGCCAGCAGCGGAGGTCAGGGGGCAAAGGGGGAGCTGTTTTTT
TRBD1	TRBV6-5	TRBJ2-4	NA	CASSPDRVGAQYF	TGTGCCAGCAGCCCGGACAGGGTGGGGGCTCAGTACTTC
TRBD2	TRBV19	TRBJ2-7	NA	CASMAAGASYEQYF	TGTGCCAGTATGGCGGCGGGAGCGTCCTACGAGCAGTACTTC
TRBD2	TRBV6-1	TRBJ2-1	NA	CASSENSGGSYNEQFF	TGTGCCAGCAGTGAAAATAGCGGGGGTTCCTACAATGAGCAGTTCTTC
NA	TRBV18	TRBJ2-5	NA	CASSPYAGSQETQYF	TGTGCCAGCTCACCCTATGCGGGGAGTCAAGAGACCCAGTACTTC
TRBD1	TRBV6-5	TRBJ1-3	few	CASSLGQRSGNTIYF	TGTGCCAGCAGCCTGGGACAGCGCTCTGGAAACACCATATATTTT
TRBD1	TRBV9	TRBJ1-1	NA	CASSPTRTGFTEAFF	TGTGCCAGCAGCCCCACCCGGACAGGTTTCACTGAAGCTTTCTTT
NA	TRBV25-1	TRBJ1-3	NA	CASSESLSGNTIYF	TGTGCCAGCAGTGAATCTCTCTCTGGAAACACCATATATTTT
TRBD1	TRBV4-1	TRBJ1-2	NA	CASTIAGTGGGYTF	TGCGCCAGCACGATAGCCGGGACAGGGGGAGGCTACACCTTC
NA	TRBV27	TRBJ2-7	NA	CVTAGQNYEQYF	TGTGTCACCGCGGGACAGAACTACGAGCAGTACTTC
TRBD1	TRBV4-2	TRBJ1-2	NA	CASSLDRGYGYTF	TGTGCCAGCAGCCTCGACAGGGGTTATGGCTACACCTTC
TRBD1	TRBV6-5	TRBJ2-7	NA	CASSSGQNYEQYF	TGTGCCAGCAGCTCGGGACAGAACTACGAGCAGTACTTC
NA	TRBV21-1	TRBJ2-1	once	CASSKAAGYNEQFF	TGTGCCAGCAGCAAAGCGGCAGGCTACAATGAGCAGTTCTTC
NA	TRBV9	TRBJ2-5	NA	CASSPDLRGNQETQYF	TGTGCCAGCAGCCCCGATTTACGGGGGAACCAAGAGACCCAGTACTTC
TRBD1	TRBV6-1	TRBJ1-5	NA	CASSTGGSQPQHF	TGTGCCAGCAGTACAGGGGGAAGTCAGCCCCAGCATTTT
TRBD1	TRBV6-5	TRBJ2-3	NA	CASSPYRGPTQYF	TGTGCCAGCAGTCCCTACAGGGGGCCTACGCAGTATTTT